This TCR beta chain was recorded in a study of shared clonotypes between healthy human individuals. Study-level findings and limits: Limited genetic and exposure-history diversity came from having few donors.

How the authors handled the data: Owing to the provision of junction-only sequences devoid of quality scores by immunoSEQ, filtering differed. This table comes from immunoSEQ multiplex PCR, and its TCRdb copy is limited to in-frame clones, with some not included. The DNA was the basis for D and trimming; V, J and clone size are from that table. This table holds about 380,000 clones, about 96% found once. The germline V gene has CDR1 SGHRS and CDR2 YFSETQ. The CDR3 covers 15 residues. The V and J ends lost 4 bases and 5 bases respectively, with 15 bases between them. Comments on this clone: Its specificity is not known.

This receptor was identified in a man aged 30-40 years in good health. Input material: memory CD8+ T cells sorted from blood. Subset noted: CD45RO+ cells pooled with CCR7-negative TemRA cells. This sequence joins TRBV5-1 and TRBJ1-4; possible D gene TRBD1, 5 bases. Written as DNA, the CDR3 is TGCGCCAGCAGCGATCCGAGGGGAGGGAATGAAAAACTGTTTTTT. Protein product: CASSDPRGGNEKLFF.